This TCR beta chain is from a study of blood T cells in healthy people across ages. V lost 3 bases to trimming and J lost 0 bases, with 9 bases between them. The CDR3 length is 14 residues. CDR1 and CDR2 from the germline V gene are DFQATT and SNEGSKA (reference sequence). A J-beta primer mix and a sample-barcoded 5' primer were used in a second PCR of roughly 6 to 11 cycles. TCRdb recomputed calls from the 5' RACE reads with MiXCR, one row per CDR3 protein. This table has around 1,800,000 distinct CDR3 sequences, roughly two fifths appearing once. This clonotype was seen more than once but under ten times.

The sample comprised blood. This chain joins TRBV20-1 and TRBJ2-1; maybe TRBD2 (5 bases). This receptor was identified in a human donor in good health. CDR3 amino acids: CSASGLSSYNEQFF. CDR3 sequence (DNA): TGCAGTGCTAGTGGACTGAGCTCCTACAATGAGCAGTTCTTC.